This entry lists 9 T cell receptor beta chains sequenced from one sample in a study of T-cell reconstitution after alpha-beta-depleted transplantation in children. Library preparation (for TCRbeta) was performed with unique molecular identifiers. Each CDR3 protein gets one entry after TCRdb re-called the PCR reads with MiXCR. The table shows roughly 220,000 distinct CDR3 sequences, with around 9.2% occurring only once. The material was PBMCs, mostly from graft donor cells, obtained 360 days after TCRalphabeta/CD19-depleted stem cell transplant. The receptor set was obtained from a male patient aged 2 to 9 who had a stem cell transplant for acute myeloid leukemia, so the T cells may come from the graft donor.

This clonotype has more than one count but fewer than ten. The V and J genes are TRBV12-3 or TRBV12-4 and TRBJ1-2; 10 bases fit TRBD1. With 4 bases clipped from V and 4 bases from J, the junction kept 6 bases outside the gene matches. This CDR3 is 15 amino acids long. The CDR3 DNA reads TGTGCCAGCAGTTCCCCGGGACAGGGGACCTATGGCTACACCTTC. This translates into CASSSPGQGTYGYTF.

This clonotype appeared many times. The J gene is TRBJ2-3, the V gene TRBV6-4, with 13 bases that match TRBD2. The CDR3 runs 19 residues. CDR1 MRHNA and CDR2 SNTAGT come from the germline V gene. J gave up 5 bases and V 5 bases, and 16 bases lay outside the gene matches. The CDR3 region is CASSRGLAGFFQGGDTQYF. The CDR3 coding sequence is TGTGCCAGCAGTCGGGGACTAGCGGGATTCTTTCAAGGCGGAGATACGCAGTATTTT.

This clonotype was recorded at least ten times. The chain carries TRBV10-3 and TRBJ2-2; 8 bases map to TRBD1. CDR3 size: 14 residues. The junction had 6 bases not matched to a gene; V was cut back by 8 bases and J by 4 bases. Germline lookup yields CDR1 ENHRY and CDR2 SYGVKD. CDR3: CAIGQGFGTGELFF. The CDR3, as DNA: TGTGCCATCGGACAGGGTTTCGGCACCGGGGAGCTGTTTTTT.

This clonotype appeared many times. The rearrangement uses TRBV29-1 and TRBJ2-7; TRBD2 is a possible D gene (5 bases). Germline values: CDR1 SQVTM, CDR2 ANQGSEA. The germline V and J ends were trimmed by 4 bases and 7 bases, with 11 bases remaining between them. The CDR3 consists of 11 residues. The CDR3 region has the DNA TGCAGCGTTGCAGACACGGGGGAGCAGTACGTC. It specifies CSVADTGEQYV.

This clonotype was detected ten times or more. The CDR3 DNA reads as TGCGCCAGCAGCTTGCCCGGACTAGCGGGAGGGGTTGAGCAGTTCTTC. Protein: CASSLPGLAGGVEQFF. This chain links TRBV5-1 with TRBJ2-1; 15 positions agree with TRBD2. The CDR3 runs to 16 residues. Germline V CDR1 and CDR2: SGHRS, YFSETQ. The trim removed 1 base at V and 9 bases at J, leaving 5 bases unmatched. Complete variable domain (other parts from reference TRBV5-1 and TRBJ2-1): KAGVTQTPRYLIKTRGQQVTLSCSPISGHRSVSWYQQTPGQGLQFLFEYFSETQRNKGNFPGRFSGRQFSNSRSEMNVSTLELGDSALYLCASSLPGLAGGVEQFFGPGTRLTVL.

This clonotype was counted ten times or more. The chain joins TRBV2 to TRBJ2-1, with TRBD1 matching over 12 bases. The germline gives CDR1 SNHLY, CDR2 FYNNEI. Trimming removed 4 bases from V and 5 bases from J; junction bases left unmatched: 6. The CDR3 is 16 amino acids. CDR3 amino acids: CASSGGQGAMDNEQFF. The DNA of the CDR3 is TGTGCCAGCAGTGGGGGACAGGGGGCTATGGACAATGAGCAGTTCTTC.

This clonotype has at least ten counts. J is TRBJ2-1 and V is TRBV29-1; D gene ambiguous. The germline V and J ends were trimmed by 5 bases and 2 bases, with 10 bases remaining between them. CDR1 is SQVTM and CDR2 is ANQGSEA in the germline V gene. The CDR3 sequence is 13 residues long. In DNA, the CDR3 is TGCAGCGTTCGTCAGCCCCCCTACAATGAGCAGTTCTTC. Protein sequence: CSVRQPPYNEQFF.

This clonotype was recorded at least ten times. This rearrangement joins TRBV12-3 or TRBV12-4 to TRBJ1-4; no clear D gene. This CDR3 region has 17 residues. V lost 6 bases to trimming and J lost 2 bases, with 19 bases between them. The DNA of the CDR3 is TGTGCCAGCAGCCCCATAAGCGCTCTCGGGACTAATGAAAAACTGTTTTTT. Translation gives CASSPISALGTNEKLFF.

This clonotype was detected ten times or more. The rearrangement links TRBV24-1 to TRBJ2-1; D is possibly TRBD2 (5 bases). The CDR3 has 16 amino acids. Looked up from germline, CDR1 is KGHDR and CDR2 is SFDVKD. Trimming removed 3 bases at V and 5 bases at J, with 16 bases between. CDR3 nucleotide sequence: TGTGCCACCAGTGATCCTAGCCTGGGTGTTGACAATGAGCAGTTCTTC. Residues: CATSDPSLGVDNEQFF.